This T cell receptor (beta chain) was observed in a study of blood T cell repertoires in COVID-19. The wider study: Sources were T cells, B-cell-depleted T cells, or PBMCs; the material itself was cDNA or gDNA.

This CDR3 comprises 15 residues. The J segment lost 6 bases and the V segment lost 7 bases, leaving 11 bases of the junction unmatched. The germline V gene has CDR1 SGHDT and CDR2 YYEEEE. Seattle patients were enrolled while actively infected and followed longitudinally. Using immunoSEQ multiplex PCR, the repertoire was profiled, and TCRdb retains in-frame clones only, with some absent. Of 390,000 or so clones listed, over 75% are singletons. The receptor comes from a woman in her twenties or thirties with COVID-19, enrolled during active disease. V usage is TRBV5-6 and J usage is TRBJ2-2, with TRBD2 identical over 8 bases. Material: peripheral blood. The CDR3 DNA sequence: TGTGCCAGCTCCGATAGCGGGATCCTCCCCGGGGAGCTGTTTTTT. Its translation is CASSDSGILPGELFF. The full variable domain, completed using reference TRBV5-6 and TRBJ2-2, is DAGVTQSPTHLIKTRGQQVTLRCSPKSGHDTVSWYQQALGQGPQFIFQYYEEEERQRGNFPDRFSGHQFPNYSSELNVNALLLGDSALYLCASSDSGILPGELFFGEGSRLTVL.